The T cell receptor (beta chain) under discussion was sequenced for a study of early T cells in non-severe SARS-CoV-2 infection (dated by TCRdb to the early 2020s). About the investigation overall: Bulk RNA from unsorted whole blood was used for TCR sequencing, so alpha and beta chains could not be paired.

Libraries were prepared through 5' RACE. The instrument was a NextSeq 500. The TCR library protocol attached unique molecular identifiers to individual cDNA molecules to correct for sequencing error and PCR bias. Sequencing covered both TCR alpha and beta chains, and within each sample the abundances of alpha and beta sequences were tightly co-correlated. In the original analysis: Decombinator V4 was used to annotate the V gene, J gene and CDR3 of the TCR sequences. Expanded TCRs were defined as changing significantly between any two time points under a Poisson model with p below 0.0001. TCR abundances were normalised to the total number of TCRs sequenced in each sample and reported as counts per million. TRAV1-2 paired with TRAJ12, TRAJ20 or TRAJ33 defined MAIT TCRs, while TRAV10 paired with TRAJ18 defined iNKT TCRs. A search of VDJdb, accessed on 1 November 2021, was run for TCRs annotated to CMV, EBV and SARS-CoV-2, with TCRs annotated for multiple antigens excluded. TCRdb reanalyzed the raw reads on its own, using fastp at Q25 for trimming and MiXCR for clone calling, and kept in-frame beta chains. Records with the same CDR3 protein are collapsed into one entry carrying the most frequent genes and DNA. The V and J calls here are based on TCRdb, not the publication. The table for this sample lists 85,000 to 90,000 distinct CDR3 sequences; 14% of them were counted only once. 6.1% of the sample is held by the ten biggest clonotypes.

The study was a case-control design nested within a healthcare worker cohort in London, UK, with weekly nasopharyngeal swab PCR tests and blood sampling. Healthcare workers were recruited between 23 and 31 March 2020, during the week of the UK lockdown, and were followed weekly for up to roughly 15 weeks. Relative to germline, V is missing 5 bases and J is missing 6 bases, with 13 bases of the junction outside any gene match. According to the germline V gene, CDR1 reads MDHEN and CDR2 reads SYDVKM. From the cysteine up to the phenylalanine, the CDR3 has a length of 16 residues. Just the 48-base CDR3 DNA is kept, in frame starting at base 1. The research as a whole found: VDJdb matching was skewed toward anti-spike CD8 responses and likely underestimated virus-specific expansions, missing private and CD4 specificities.

This clonotype was counted ten times or more. This clone's antigen is unknown. No per-base quality is available; no much larger clone lies one base away. The V and J genes are TRBV28 and TRBJ2-1; TRBD2 fits 7 bases in the junction. Sequenced sample: whole blood. This receptor was obtained from an adult who was a healthcare worker with PCR-confirmed SARS-CoV-2 infection or an uninfected control (not recorded which). The CDR3 has the sequence CASSPLRSGVSNEQFF. The nucleotide sequence reads as follows: TGTGCCAGCAGTCCCCTGAGGAGCGGGGTTTCCAATGAGCAGTTCTTC.